Presented here are 15 T cell receptor beta chains from one specimen sequenced in a study of T cell clonality in common variable immunodeficiency. Regarding the study as a whole: Common variable immunodeficiency TCR beta sequences reportedly had fewer deletions and N-nucleotide insertions.

Libraries were prepared by immunoSEQ multiplex PCR; TCRdb keeps only in-frame clonotypes and omits some of them. The specimen has approximately 14,000 clones, none found just once. What these receptors recognize is not known. The material sequenced was peripheral blood mononuclear cells. The receptor source for this set is a human donor with common variable immunodeficiency.

Details on this clone: The read finishes 3 residues shy of the CDR3 end, and the germline J gene is used to complete it. The V and J genes are TRBV19 and TRBJ1-5; 11 nucleotides match TRBD1. The length of the CDR3 is 13 residues. V lost 8 bases, J lost 6 bases, and 3 bases stayed unmatched. Germline V gene lookup returns CDR1 LNHDA and CDR2 SQIVND (reference sequence). Partial CDR3 DNA: TGTGCCAGTTCCGGGACAGGGGGTCAGCCC. It encodes CASSGTGGQP. The complete CDR3 protein is CASSGTGGQPQHF. Full variable domain (rest looked up from reference TRBV19 and TRBJ1-5): DGGITQSPKYLFRKEGQNVTLSCEQNLNHDAMYWYRQDPGQGLRLIYYSQIVNDFQKGDIAEGYSVSREKKESFPLTVTSAQKNPTAFYLCASSGTGGQPQHFGDGTRLSIL.

This clone was observed a handful of times. The read falls 3 residues short of the CDR3 end, and the missing part is taken from the germline J gene. The rearrangement joins TRBV7-3 to TRBJ1-1, with D perhaps TRBD1 (6 bases). V was pared by 2 bases and J by 5 bases, with 9 bases between. This CDR3 contains 13 residues. Germline assignment: CDR1 SGHTA and CDR2 FQGTGA. The CDR3: CASSLGQGTEAFF. The covered CDR3 bases are TGTGCCAGCAGCTTAGGTCAGGGGACTGAA.

This clone was detected ten times or more. The CDR3 is cut off 3 residues early in the read; its end comes from the germline J gene. The V gene is TRBV29-1, the J gene TRBJ2-1, with 7 bases lining up with TRBD2. This CDR3 comprises 15 residues. Trimming took 2 bases from V and 3 from J; bases not matched to a gene: 7. CDR1 is SQVTM and CDR2 is ANQGSEA in the germline V gene. CDR3 DNA (partial): TGCAGCGTTGAATTGTCTAGCGGCATCTACAATGAG. This gives the protein CSVELSSGIYNE. The entire CDR3 protein is CSVELSSGIYNEQFF.

This clone showed up just a few times. The read ends 3 residues early relative to the CDR3; the germline J gene fills the gap. The chain recombines TRBV7-9 with TRBJ2-5; 8 bases fit TRBD1. V was clipped by 5 bases and J by 4 bases; unmatched bases: 9. The CDR3 is made up of 15 amino acids. The germline CDR1 and CDR2 sequences are SEHNR and FQNEAQ (reference sequence). This CDR3 reads CASSETGVLRETQYF. The covered CDR3 bases are TGTGCCAGCAGCGAGACAGGGGTTTTGCGAGAGACC.

This clone occurred a few times. Sequencing ends 3 residues short of the CDR3 end; the germline J gene provides the rest. The chain has TRBV18 and TRBJ1-2; no reliable D call. This CDR3 comprises 13 residues. Germline V CDR1 and CDR2: KGHSH, LQKENI. CDR3 residues: CASSPRDGLGYTF. CDR3 bases read: TGTGCCAGCTCACCAAGAGACGGGTTGGGC.

The CDR3: CASSSEDSDNSPLHF. CDR3 DNA, as far as it was read: TGTGCCAGCAGCTCTGAGGACAGTGATAATTCACCC. The J gene is TRBJ1-6, the V gene TRBV7-2; the D gene is possibly TRBD1 (6 bases). Sequencing ends 3 residues short of the CDR3 end; the germline J gene provides the rest. This CDR3 contains 15 residues. Germline CDR1 and CDR2: SGHTA and FQGNSA. V was trimmed by 4 bases and J by 5 bases, leaving 12 bases between them.

A note on this clone: The observed sequence ends 3 residues before the CDR3 terminus, with the missing tail filled in from the germline J gene. This chain links TRBV6-2 or TRBV6-3 with TRBJ1-5, with 7 nucleotides matching TRBD1. The CDR3 is 15 amino acids. Germline CDR1 reads MNHEY; CDR2 reads SVGEGT. Trimming at V came to 4 bases and at J to 1 base, leaving 4 bases not matched to a gene. CDR3: CASSSRGRSNQPQHF. The part of the CDR3 DNA that was read is TGTGCCAGCAGTTCAAGGGGGCGAAGCAATCAGCCC.

A few counts support this clone. The CDR3 end is not reached by the read, which stops 3 residues before it; the germline J gene fills it in. J is TRBJ1-4 and V is TRBV7-9, with a weak D call TRBD1 (6 bases). CDR1 is SEHNR and CDR2 is FQNEAQ in the germline V gene (reference sequence). The CDR3 sequence is 14 residues long. The V end was cut by 5 bases, the J end by 3 bases, with 10 bases between. The DNA read from the CDR3 is TGTGCCAGCAGCATCACAGGGTCTAATGAAAAA. It yields the protein CASSITGSNEK. The CDR3 in full is CASSITGSNEKLFF.

Of note for this clone: The read is 3 residues too short to cover the CDR3 end, so that end is filled in from the germline J gene. The chain couples TRBV7-9 to TRBJ1-1, with TRBD1 matching 8 bases. The CDR3 spans 13 residues. After removal of 6 bases from V and 1 base from J, the junction contained 1 base not matched to a gene. The germline CDR1 and CDR2 sequences are SEHNR and FQNEAQ (reference sequence). CDR3 sequence reads: CASSQGANTEAFF. CDR3 DNA, as far as it was read: TGTGCCAGCAGTCAGGGGGCGAACACTGAA.

This clone was observed a few times. The read terminates 3 residues before the CDR3 end, so the remaining end is supplied by the germline J gene. J is TRBJ1-4 and V is TRBV18; a possible D gene is TRBD1 (6 bases). V gave up 9 bases and J gave up 8 bases, with 16 bases separating them. Germline V CDR1 and CDR2: KGHSH, LQKENI. This CDR3 is built from 13 residues. The sequenced part of the CDR3 DNA is TGTGCCAGTTCCGGGACAATTGACGAAAAA. Protein sequence: CASSGTIDEK. The CDR3 reads in full as CASSGTIDEKLFF.

This clone came up a few times. The observed sequence ends 3 residues before the CDR3 terminus, with the missing tail filled in from the germline J gene. The chain has TRBV19 and TRBJ2-3; 8 positions match TRBD2. This CDR3 has 15 residues. With V trimmed by 4 bases and J by 6 bases, 9 bases remained unmatched. Germline lookup yields CDR1 LNHDA and CDR2 SQIVND (reference sequence). CDR3 amino acids: CASSTGAGVADTQYF. Incomplete CDR3 DNA: TGTGCCAGTAGTACCGGAGCGGGGGTCGCGGATACG.

Concerning this clone: The read finishes 3 residues shy of the CDR3 end, and the germline J gene is used to complete it. The rearrangement joins TRBV29-1 to TRBJ2-5; 9 positions agree with TRBD2. The V gene's germline CDR1 is SQVTM and CDR2 ANQGSEA. The CDR3 sequence is 13 residues long. Trimming at V came to 7 bases and at J to 1 base, leaving 4 bases not matched to a gene. Partial CDR3 DNA: TGCAGCGCTAGCGGGGCGGGCCAAGAGACC. Translation gives CSASGAGQET. In full, the CDR3 is CSASGAGQETQYF.

In regard to this clone: The read terminates 3 residues ahead of where the CDR3 ends, so the germline J gene completes it. J is TRBJ2-5 and V is TRBV7-3; maybe TRBD2 (5 bases). The V end was cut by 5 bases, the J end by 5 bases, with 21 bases between. Germline V gene data show CDR1 as SGHTA and CDR2 as FQGTGA. This CDR3 is 16 amino acids long. The CDR3 is CASSPTGVDLGETQYF. Partial CDR3 DNA: TGTGCCAGCAGCCCCACCGGTGTGGACTTAGGGGAGACC.

The sequenced CDR3 bases are TGTGCCAGTAGTCACAGGCGAACCTACAATGAG. It translates to CASSHRRTYNE. The CDR3 as a whole reads CASSHRRTYNEQFF. The V call is TRBV19, the J call TRBJ2-1; the D gene is possibly TRBD1 (5 bases). Read coverage stops 3 residues before the CDR3 terminus; the germline J gene supplies the remainder. The CDR3 runs 14 residues. Looked up from germline, CDR1 is LNHDA and CDR2 is SQIVND (reference sequence). Trimming pared 5 bases from V and 2 bases from J, leaving 10 bases between.

This clone came up a few times. Coverage ceases 3 residues before the CDR3 finishes, and the germline J gene fills in the end. J is TRBJ2-1 and V is TRBV18; 12 positions match TRBD1. This CDR3 comprises 15 residues. Germline V gives CDR1 KGHSH, CDR2 LQKENI. J was trimmed by 4 bases and V by 4 bases; bases with no gene match: 2. The part of the CDR3 DNA that was read is TGTGCCAGCTCACTGGGACAGGGGGCTTACAATGAG. Amino acid sequence: CASSLGQGAYNE. The complete CDR3 reads CASSLGQGAYNEQFF.